These T cell receptor beta chains were read from a single sample in a study of cytomegalovirus exposure and HLA in healthy donors. Sequencing was performed with immunoSEQ multiplex PCR; in TCRdb, only in-frame clones are kept and a portion is missing. The top ten clones hold around 5.4% of a sample with 200,000 to 250,000 clones, about 80% of them seen once. Material: PBMCs. The source of these receptors is a woman in her 40s in good health and CMV-seropositive. CDR3s include the opening cysteine and the closing phenylalanine or tryptophan.

TRBV4-3 CASSPGTSENIQYF
TRBV9 CASSEGLAGGPLTEQYF
TRBV2 CASSFRLAGGQETQYF
TRBV5-4 CASSLAGTGYGYTF
TRBV7-2 CASSSYITDTQYF
TRBV9 CASSSAGNQPQHF
TRBV7-9 CASSHSSSGREQYF
TRBV5-6 CASSSAGTSGKIDTQYF
TRBV15 CATRSQGAGVFSYTF
TRBV7-2 CASSNPGFQEKLFF
TRBV5-1 CASSLQRKVTGNQPQHF
TRBV6-1 CASSESAHRSNEQYF
TRBV19 CASKPSGGSYEQYF
TRBV7-9 CASSSAGAREAFF
TRBV7-8 CASSVGGQGLTEAFF
TRBV9 CASSVAGQINEKLFF
TRBV5-1 CASSLGAGTGEQYF
TRBV5-1 CASSLGQLGYEQYF
TRBV5-1 CASSLVVRGNEQFF
TRBV19 CASSIVGTSNYGYTF
TRBV5-3 CARSVQGAGNTEAFF
TRBV21-1 CATGGTGGTNEQFF
TRBV11-3 CASSLRNPGTSGIPSNEQFF
TRBV19 CAVMRVTEAFF
TRBV9 CASSVSTSHNTDTQYF
TRBV30 CAWSHPRTGGENEQFF
TRBV6-1 CASSPRDRRREEAFF
TRBV5-5 CASSSDRDLVYEQYF
TRBV5-6 CASSFAFGTSGPTGETQYF
TRBV30 CAWIKWNTEAFF
TRBV4-2 CASSPGFSTDTQYF
TRBV27 CASSPLDSSGNTIYF
TRBV6-1 CATTREKLFF
TRBV7-2 CASSLVVRRTGELFF
TRBV4-1 CASSQDYGTALSNQPQHF
TRBV30 CAWSRDTPLEDGYTF
TRBV9 CASSAALAGEGYNEQFF
TRBV6-6 CASSSTGSQPQHF
TRBV29-1 CSSGRAPQETQYF
TRBV5-1 CASSLEASGFSYEQYF
TRBV4-3 CASSSKVVGGGGYTF
TRBV11-2 CASSRTRDSGANVLTF
TRBV2 CASSEYASGRPGGDNEQFF
TRBV7-2 CASSLEASGGAYTQYF
TRBV7-8 CASSFGTGGNIQYF
TRBV13 CASSSSTSTDTQYF
TRBV18 CASSPQGGQPQHF
TRBV2 CASSKGAVSSYEQYF
TRBV14 CASSQKPGTGEKLFF
TRBV19 CASSGRGSGNQPQHF
TRBV6-1 CATGIQAGYGYTF
TRBV11-3 CASSSLTTSPNWGQFF
TRBV7-2 CASRVAGVNEQFF
TRBV4-2 CASSQESQGGQPQHF
TRBV19 CASSSAGGPYEQYF
TRBV19 CASSMTGSEQYF
TRBV4-2 CASSQGDRVTGELFF